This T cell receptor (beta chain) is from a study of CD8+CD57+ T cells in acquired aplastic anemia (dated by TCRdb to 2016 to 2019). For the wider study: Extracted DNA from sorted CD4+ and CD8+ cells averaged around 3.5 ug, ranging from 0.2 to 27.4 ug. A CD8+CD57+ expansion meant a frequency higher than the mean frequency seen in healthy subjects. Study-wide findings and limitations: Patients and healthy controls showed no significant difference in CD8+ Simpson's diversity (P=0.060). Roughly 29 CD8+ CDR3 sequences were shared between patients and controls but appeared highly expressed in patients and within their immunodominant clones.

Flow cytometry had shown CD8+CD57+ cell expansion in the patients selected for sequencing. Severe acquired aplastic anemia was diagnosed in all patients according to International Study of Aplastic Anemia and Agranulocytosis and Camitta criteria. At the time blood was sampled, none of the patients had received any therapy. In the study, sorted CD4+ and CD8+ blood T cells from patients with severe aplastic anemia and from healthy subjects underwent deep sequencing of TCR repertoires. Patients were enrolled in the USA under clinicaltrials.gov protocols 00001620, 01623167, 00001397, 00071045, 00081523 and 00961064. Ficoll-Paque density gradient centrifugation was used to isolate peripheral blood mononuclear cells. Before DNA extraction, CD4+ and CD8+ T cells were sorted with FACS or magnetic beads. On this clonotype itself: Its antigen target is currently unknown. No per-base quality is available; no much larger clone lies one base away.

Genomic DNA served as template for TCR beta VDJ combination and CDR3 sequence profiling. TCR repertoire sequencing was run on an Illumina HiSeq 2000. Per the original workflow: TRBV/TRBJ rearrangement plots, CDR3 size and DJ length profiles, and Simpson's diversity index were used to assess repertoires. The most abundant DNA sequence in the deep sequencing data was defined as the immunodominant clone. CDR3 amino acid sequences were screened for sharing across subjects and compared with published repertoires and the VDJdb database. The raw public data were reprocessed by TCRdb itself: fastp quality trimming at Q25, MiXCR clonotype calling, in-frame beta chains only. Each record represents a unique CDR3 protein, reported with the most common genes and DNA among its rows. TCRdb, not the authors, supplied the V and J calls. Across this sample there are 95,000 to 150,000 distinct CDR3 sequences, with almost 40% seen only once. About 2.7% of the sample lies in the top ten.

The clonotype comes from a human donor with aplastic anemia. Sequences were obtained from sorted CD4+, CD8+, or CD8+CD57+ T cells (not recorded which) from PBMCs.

In nucleotides, the sequence is TGTGCCAGTAGTATCGTGGATATGAACACTGAAGCTTTCTTT. Its amino acids are CASSIVDMNTEAFF. The chain was built from TRBV19 and TRBJ1-1; there is no confident call for the D gene. V sheds 3 bases and J sheds 0 bases, leaving 8 bases between their ends. Spanning cysteine to phenylalanine, the CDR3 consists of 14 amino acids. The read is trimmed to its CDR3 DNA, 42 bases read in frame from base 1. As encoded in the germline V gene (reference sequence), CDR1 is LNHDA while CDR2 is SQIVND.